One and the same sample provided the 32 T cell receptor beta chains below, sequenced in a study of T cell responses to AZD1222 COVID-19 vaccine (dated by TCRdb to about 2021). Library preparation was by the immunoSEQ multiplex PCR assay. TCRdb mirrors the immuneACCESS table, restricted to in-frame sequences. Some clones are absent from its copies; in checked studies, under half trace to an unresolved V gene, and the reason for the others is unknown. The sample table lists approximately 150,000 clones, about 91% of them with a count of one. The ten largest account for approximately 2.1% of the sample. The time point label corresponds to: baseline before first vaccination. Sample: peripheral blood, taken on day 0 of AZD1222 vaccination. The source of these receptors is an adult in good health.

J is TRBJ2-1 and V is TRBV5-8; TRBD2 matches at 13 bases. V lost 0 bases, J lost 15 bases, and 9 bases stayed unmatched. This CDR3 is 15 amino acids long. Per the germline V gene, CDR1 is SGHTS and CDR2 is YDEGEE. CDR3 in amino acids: CASSLDQLAGGPGFF. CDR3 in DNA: TGTGCCAGCAGCTTGGACCAACTAGCGGGAGGGCCTGGGTTCTTC. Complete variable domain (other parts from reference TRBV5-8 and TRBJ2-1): EAGVTQSPTHLIKTRGQQATLRCSPISGHTSVYWYQQALGLGLQFLLWYDEGEERNRGNFPPRFSGRQFPNYSSELNVNALELEDSALYLCASSLDQLAGGPGFFGPGTRLTVL.

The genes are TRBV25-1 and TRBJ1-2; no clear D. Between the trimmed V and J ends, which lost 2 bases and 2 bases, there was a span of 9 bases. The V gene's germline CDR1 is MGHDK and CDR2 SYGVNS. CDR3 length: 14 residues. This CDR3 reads CASSEVGRNYGYTF. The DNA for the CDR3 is TGTGCCAGCAGTGAAGTCGGACGAAACTATGGCTACACCTTC.

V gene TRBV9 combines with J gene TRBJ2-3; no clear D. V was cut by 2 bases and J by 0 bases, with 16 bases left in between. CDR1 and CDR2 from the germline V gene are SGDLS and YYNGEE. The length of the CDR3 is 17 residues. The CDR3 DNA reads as TGTGCCAGCAGCGTCGTCCAGGTCTTCACTAGCACAGATACGCAGTATTTT. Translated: CASSVVQVFTSTDTQYF.

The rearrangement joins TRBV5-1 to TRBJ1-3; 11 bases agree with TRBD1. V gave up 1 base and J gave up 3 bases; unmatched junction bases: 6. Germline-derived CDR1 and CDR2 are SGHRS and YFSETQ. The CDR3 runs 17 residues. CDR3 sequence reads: CASSLLGQGALGNTIYF. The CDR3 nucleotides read TGCGCCAGCAGCTTGTTAGGACAGGGGGCTCTTGGAAACACCATATATTTT.

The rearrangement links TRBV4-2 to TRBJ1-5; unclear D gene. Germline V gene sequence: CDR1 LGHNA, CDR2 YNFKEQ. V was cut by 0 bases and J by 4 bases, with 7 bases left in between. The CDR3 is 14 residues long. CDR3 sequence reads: CASSQDGQNQPQHF. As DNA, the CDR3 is TGTGCCAGCAGCCAAGATGGGCAGAATCAGCCCCAGCATTTT.

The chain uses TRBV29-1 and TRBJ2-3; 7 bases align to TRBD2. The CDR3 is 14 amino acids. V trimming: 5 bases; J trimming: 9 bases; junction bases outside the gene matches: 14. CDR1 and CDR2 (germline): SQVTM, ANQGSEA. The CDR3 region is CSVLPSFAGETQYF. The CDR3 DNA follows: TGCAGCGTTCTCCCTTCATTCGCGGGGGAGACGCAGTATTTT.

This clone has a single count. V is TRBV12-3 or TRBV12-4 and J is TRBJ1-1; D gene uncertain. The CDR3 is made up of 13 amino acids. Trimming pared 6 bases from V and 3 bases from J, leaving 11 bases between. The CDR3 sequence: CASRSGGHTEAFF. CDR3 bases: TGTGCCAGCAGATCCGGAGGACACACTGAAGCTTTCTTT.

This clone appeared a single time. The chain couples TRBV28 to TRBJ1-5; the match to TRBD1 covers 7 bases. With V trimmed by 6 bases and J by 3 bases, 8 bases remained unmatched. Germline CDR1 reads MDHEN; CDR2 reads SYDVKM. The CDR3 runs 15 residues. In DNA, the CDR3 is TGTGCCAGCAGATTCGACAGGGCGAACAATCAGCCCCAGCATTTT. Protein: CASRFDRANNQPQHF.

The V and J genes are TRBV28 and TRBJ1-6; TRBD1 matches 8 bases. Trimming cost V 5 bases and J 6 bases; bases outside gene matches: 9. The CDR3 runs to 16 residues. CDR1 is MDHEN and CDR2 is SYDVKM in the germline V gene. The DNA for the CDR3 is TGTGCCAGCAGTCCCCCCCGGACAGGGACTAATTCACCCCTCCACTTT. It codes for CASSPPRTGTNSPLHF.

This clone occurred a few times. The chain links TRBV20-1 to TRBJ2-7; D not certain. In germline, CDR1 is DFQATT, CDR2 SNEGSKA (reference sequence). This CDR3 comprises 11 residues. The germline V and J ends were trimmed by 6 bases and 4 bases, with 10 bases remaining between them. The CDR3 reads CSAMGAYEQYF. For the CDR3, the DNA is TGCAGTGCCATGGGCGCATACGAGCAGTACTTC.

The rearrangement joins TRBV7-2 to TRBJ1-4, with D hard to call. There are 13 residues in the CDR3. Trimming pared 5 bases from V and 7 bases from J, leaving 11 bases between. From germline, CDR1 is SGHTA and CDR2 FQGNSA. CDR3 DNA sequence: TGTGCCAGCAGCCCTTGGCACGGTGAAAAACTGTTTTTT. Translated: CASSPWHGEKLFF.

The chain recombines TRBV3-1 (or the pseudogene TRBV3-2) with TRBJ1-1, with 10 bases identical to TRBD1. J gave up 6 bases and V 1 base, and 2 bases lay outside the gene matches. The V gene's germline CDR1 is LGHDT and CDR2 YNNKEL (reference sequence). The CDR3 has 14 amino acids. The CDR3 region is CASSQGDRGSEAFF. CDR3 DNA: TGTGCCAGCAGCCAAGGGGACAGGGGATCTGAAGCTTTCTTT.

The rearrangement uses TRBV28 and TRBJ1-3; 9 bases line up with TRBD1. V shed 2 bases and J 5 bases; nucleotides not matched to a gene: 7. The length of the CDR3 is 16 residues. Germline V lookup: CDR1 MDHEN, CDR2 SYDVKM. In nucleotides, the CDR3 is TGTGCCAGCAGTTTAACAGGGGGCAGTGACAGAAACACCATATATTTT. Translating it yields CASSLTGGSDRNTIYF.

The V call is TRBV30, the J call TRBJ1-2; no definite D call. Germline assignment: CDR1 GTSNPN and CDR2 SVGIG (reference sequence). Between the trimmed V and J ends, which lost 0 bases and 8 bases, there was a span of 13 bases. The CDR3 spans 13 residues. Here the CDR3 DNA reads TGTGCCTGGAGTGTACTAGTTAACTCGGGCTACACCTTC. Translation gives CAWSVLVNSGYTF.

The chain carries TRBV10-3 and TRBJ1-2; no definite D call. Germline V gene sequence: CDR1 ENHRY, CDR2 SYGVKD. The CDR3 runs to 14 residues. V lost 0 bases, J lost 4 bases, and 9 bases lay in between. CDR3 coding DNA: TGTGCCATCAGTGAGTCATGGGAGCTCTATGGCTACACCTTC. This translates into CAISESWELYGYTF.

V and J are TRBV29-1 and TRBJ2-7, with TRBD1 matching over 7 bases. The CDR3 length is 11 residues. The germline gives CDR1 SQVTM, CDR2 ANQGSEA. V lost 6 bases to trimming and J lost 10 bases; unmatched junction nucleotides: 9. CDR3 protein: CSVRTGPGQYF. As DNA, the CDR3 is TGCAGCGTCCGGACAGGTCCGGGTCAGTACTTC.

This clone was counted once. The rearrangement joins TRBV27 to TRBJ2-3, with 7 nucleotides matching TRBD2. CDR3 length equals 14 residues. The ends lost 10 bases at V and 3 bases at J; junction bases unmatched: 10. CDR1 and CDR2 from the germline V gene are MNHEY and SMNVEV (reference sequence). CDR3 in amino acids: CATTPSGMTDTQYF. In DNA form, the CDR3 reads TGTGCCACCACACCCAGCGGGATGACAGATACGCAGTATTTT.

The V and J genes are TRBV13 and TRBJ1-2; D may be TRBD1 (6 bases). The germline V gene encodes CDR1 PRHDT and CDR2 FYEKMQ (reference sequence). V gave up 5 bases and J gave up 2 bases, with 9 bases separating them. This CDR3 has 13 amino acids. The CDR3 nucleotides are TGTGCCAGCAGCCAAACAGGGAACTATGGCTACACCTTC. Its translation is CASSQTGNYGYTF.

The CDR3 DNA reads as TGTGCCAGCTCCGGGAACAGGGGGCAGGGCGAGCAGTACTTC. Its translation: CASSGNRGQGEQYF. The chain uses TRBV18 and TRBJ2-7; 9 positions agree with TRBD1. Trimming at V came to 6 bases and at J to 6 bases, leaving 9 bases not matched to a gene. CDR1 KGHSH and CDR2 LQKENI come from the germline V gene. CDR3 length: 14 amino acids.

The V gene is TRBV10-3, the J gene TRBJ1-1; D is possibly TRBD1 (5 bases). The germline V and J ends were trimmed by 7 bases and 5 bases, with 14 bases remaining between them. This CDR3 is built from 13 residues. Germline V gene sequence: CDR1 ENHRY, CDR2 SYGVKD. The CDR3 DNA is TGTGCCATCATGAGGGGCCTGCGAACTGAAGCTTTCTTT. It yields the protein CAIMRGLRTEAFF.

The CDR3: CASRRGGQSGTEAFF. The CDR3 bases are TGTGCCAGCAGGCGCGGGGGACAGTCGGGCACTGAAGCTTTCTTT. The V gene is TRBV6-5, the J gene TRBJ1-1, with TRBD1 identical over 7 bases. The junction had 11 bases not matched to a gene; V was cut back by 6 bases and J by 4 bases. Germline V gene sequence: CDR1 MNHEY, CDR2 SVGAGI. This CDR3 region has 15 residues.

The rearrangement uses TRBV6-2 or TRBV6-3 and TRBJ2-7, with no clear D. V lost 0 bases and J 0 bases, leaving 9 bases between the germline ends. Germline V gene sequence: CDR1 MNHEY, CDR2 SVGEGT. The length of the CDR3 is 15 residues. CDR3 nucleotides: TGTGCCAGCAGTTACTCCAGCGAGAGCTCCTACGAGCAGTACTTC. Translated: CASSYSSESSYEQYF.

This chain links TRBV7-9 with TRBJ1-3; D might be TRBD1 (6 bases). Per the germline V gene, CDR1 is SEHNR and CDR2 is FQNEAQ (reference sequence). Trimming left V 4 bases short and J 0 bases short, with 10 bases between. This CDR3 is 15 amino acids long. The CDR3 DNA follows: TGTGCCAGCAGCTCACTGACAGGCTCTGGAAACACCATATATTTT. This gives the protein CASSSLTGSGNTIYF.

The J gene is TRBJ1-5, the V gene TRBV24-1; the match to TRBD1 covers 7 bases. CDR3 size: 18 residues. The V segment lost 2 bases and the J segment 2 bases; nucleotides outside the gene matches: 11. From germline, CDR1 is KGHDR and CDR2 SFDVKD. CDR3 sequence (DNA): TGTGCCACCAGTGATTATCCTCGACAGGGTGAAGGCAATCAGCCCCAGCATTTT. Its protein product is CATSDYPRQGEGNQPQHF.

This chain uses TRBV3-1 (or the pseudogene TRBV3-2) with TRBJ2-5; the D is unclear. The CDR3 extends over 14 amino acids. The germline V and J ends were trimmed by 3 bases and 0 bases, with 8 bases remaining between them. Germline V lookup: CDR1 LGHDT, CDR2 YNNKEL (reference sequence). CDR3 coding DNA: TGTGCCAGCAGCCAGGAAACGTACCAAGAGACCCAGTACTTC. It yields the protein CASSQETYQETQYF.

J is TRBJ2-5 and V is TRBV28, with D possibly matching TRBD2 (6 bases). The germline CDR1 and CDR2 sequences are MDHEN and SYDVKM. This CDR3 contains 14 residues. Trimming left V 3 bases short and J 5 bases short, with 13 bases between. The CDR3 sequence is CASSFHSGWETQYF. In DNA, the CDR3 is TGTGCCAGCAGTTTCCACAGCGGGTGGGAGACCCAGTACTTC. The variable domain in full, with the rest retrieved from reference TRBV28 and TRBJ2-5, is DVKVTQSSRYLVKRTGEKVFLECVQDMDHENMFWYRQDPGLGLRLIYFSYDVKMKEKGDIPEGYSVSREKKERFSLILESASTNQTSMYLCASSFHSGWETQYFGPGTRLLVL.

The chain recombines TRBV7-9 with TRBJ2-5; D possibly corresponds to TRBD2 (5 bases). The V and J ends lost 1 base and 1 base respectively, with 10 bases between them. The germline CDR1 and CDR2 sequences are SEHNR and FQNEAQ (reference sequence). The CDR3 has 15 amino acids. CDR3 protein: CASSLEWRTQETQYF. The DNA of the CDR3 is TGTGCCAGCAGCTTAGAGTGGAGGACCCAAGAGACCCAGTACTTC.

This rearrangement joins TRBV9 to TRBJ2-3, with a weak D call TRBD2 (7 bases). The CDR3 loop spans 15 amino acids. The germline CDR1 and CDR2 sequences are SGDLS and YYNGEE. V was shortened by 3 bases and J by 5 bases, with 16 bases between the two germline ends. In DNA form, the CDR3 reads TGTGCCAGCAGCGGGGGGGCTAGCGGAAGAGATACGCAGTATTTT. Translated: CASSGGASGRDTQYF.

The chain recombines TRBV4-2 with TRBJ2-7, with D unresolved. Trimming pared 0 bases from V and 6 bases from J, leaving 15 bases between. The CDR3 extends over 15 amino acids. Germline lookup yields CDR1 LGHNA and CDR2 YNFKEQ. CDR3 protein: CASSQEGHGTSEQYF. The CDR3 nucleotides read TGTGCCAGCAGCCAAGAAGGTCACGGCACGAGCGAGCAGTACTTC.

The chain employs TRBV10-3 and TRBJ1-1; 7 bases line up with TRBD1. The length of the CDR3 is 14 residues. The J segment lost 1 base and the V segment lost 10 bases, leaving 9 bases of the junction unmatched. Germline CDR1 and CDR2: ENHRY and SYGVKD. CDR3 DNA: TGTGCCACCATTCCGACAGGGTCGAACACTGAAGCTTTCTTT. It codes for CATIPTGSNTEAFF.

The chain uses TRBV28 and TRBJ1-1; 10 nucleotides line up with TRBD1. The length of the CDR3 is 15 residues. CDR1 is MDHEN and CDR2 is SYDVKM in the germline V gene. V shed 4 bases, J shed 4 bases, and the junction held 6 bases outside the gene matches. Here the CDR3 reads CASSYPDRGATEAFF. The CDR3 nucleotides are TGTGCCAGCAGTTACCCGGACAGGGGGGCCACTGAAGCTTTCTTT.

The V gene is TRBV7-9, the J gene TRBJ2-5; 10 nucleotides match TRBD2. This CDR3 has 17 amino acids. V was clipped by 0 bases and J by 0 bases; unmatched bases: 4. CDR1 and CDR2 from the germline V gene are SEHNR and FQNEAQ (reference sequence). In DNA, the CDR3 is TGTGCCAGCAGCTTAGCGGGGACTAGCGTGTACCAAGAGACCCAGTACTTC. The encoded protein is CASSLAGTSVYQETQYF. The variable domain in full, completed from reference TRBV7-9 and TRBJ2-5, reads DTGVSQNPRHKITKRGQNVTFRCDPISEHNRLYWYRQTLGQGPEFLTYFQNEAQLEKSRLLSDRFSAERPKGSFSTLEIQRTEQGDSAMYLCASSLAGTSVYQETQYFGPGTRLLVL.